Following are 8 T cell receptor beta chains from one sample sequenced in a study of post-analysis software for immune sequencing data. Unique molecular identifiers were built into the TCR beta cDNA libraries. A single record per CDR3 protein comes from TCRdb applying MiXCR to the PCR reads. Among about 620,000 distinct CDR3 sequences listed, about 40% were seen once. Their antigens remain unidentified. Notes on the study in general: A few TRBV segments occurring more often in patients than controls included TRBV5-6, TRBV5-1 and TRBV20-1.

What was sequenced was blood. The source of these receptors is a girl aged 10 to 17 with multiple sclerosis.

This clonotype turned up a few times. This CDR3 reads CASSLTPAGSSYEQYF. CDR3 nucleotide sequence: TGCGCCAGCAGCTTGACCCCGGCAGGTTCTTCCTACGAGCAGTACTTC. The chain employs TRBV5-1 and TRBJ2-7; D is undetermined. CDR1 and CDR2 (germline): SGHRS, YFSETQ. With 1 base removed from V and 1 base from J, the gap between germline ends came to 15 bases. The CDR3 is 16 residues long.

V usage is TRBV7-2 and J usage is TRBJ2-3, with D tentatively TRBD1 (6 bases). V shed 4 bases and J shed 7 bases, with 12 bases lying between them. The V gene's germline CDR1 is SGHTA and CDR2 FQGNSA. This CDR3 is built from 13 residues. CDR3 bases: TGTGCCAGCAGCTCAATACAGGGCCATACGCAGTATTTT. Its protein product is CASSSIQGHTQYF.

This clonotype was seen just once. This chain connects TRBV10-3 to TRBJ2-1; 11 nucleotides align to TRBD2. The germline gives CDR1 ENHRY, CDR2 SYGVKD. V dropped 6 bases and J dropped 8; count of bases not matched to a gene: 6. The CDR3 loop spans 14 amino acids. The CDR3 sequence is CAIRGTSGRDEQFF. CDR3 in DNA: TGTGCCATCAGGGGGACTAGCGGAAGGGATGAGCAGTTCTTC.

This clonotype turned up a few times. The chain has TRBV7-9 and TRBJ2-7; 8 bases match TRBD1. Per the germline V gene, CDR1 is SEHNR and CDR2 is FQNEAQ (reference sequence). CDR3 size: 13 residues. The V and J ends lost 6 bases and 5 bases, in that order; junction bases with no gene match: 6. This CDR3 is CASRGTGLNEQYF. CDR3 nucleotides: TGTGCCAGCAGGGGGACAGGTCTGAACGAGCAGTACTTC.

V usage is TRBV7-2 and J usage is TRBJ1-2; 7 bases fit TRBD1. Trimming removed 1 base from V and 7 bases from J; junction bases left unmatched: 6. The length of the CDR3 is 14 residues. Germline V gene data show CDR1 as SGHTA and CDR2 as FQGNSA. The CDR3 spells CASSLDRGMVGYTF. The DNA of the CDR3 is TGTGCCAGCAGCTTAGACAGGGGTATGGTTGGCTACACCTTC.

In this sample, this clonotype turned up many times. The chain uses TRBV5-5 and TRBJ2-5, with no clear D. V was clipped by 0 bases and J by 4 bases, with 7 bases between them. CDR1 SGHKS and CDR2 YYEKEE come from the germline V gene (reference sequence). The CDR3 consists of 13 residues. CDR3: CASSLVAGETQYF. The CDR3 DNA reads TGTGCCAGCAGCTTGGTGGCAGGAGAGACCCAGTACTTC.

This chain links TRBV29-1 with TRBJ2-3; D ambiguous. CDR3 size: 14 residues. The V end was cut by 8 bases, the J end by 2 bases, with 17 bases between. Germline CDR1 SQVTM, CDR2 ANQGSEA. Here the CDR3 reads CSSLGRANTDTQYF. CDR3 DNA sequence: TGCAGCTCCCTTGGACGGGCGAACACAGATACGCAGTATTTT.

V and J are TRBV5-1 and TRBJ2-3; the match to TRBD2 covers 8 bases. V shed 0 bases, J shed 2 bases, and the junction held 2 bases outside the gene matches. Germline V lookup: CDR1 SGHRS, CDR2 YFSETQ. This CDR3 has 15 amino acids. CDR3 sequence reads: CASSLAGLDTDTQYF. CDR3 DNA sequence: TGCGCCAGCAGCTTGGCGGGACTAGACACAGATACGCAGTATTTT.